This entry describes one T cell receptor beta chain. Original processing notes: Estimation of nucleated cell counts was performed using reference gene primer amplification. Using immunoSEQ multiplex PCR, the repertoire was profiled, and TCRdb retains in-frame clones only, with some absent. The V and J calls and the clone size are those of that table, but D and trimming were determined from the DNA. The sample contains 150,000 to 200,000 clones, 86% of which appear only once. This entry belongs to a study of blood T cell repertoires in COVID-19. Study background: In each case, the material was cDNA or gDNA derived from T cells, B-cell-depleted T cells, or PBMCs.

The V and J ends lost 5 bases and 3 bases respectively, with 10 bases between them. Germline V CDR1 and CDR2: MNHEY, SMNVEV (reference sequence). The CDR3 is 13 amino acids. The source material was peripheral blood. The chain joins TRBV27 to TRBJ1-1, with no clear D. The receptor's source is a man between 65 and 80 years old with acute or convalescent COVID-19. The CDR3 region has the DNA TGTGCCAGCAGTGCCTACGGGGACACTGAAGCTTTCTTT. Its protein product is CASSAYGDTEAFF.